The source of this T cell receptor (beta chain) is a study of long-term antiretroviral therapy in people with HIV. Study-wide results and caveats: Diversity went up after ART and still fell short of transplant donor controls. Those clones which expanded before ART made up the dominant part of the repertoire at all time points. On ART adherence, viral resistance or therapy changes, no data were available.

The assay, immunoSEQ v3.0, was run at survey level. Profiling relied on immunoSEQ multiplex PCR, and the TCRdb table lists in-frame clones only, not all of them. The sample lists about 22,000 clones, 85% occurring once. As for this clone: Its cognate antigen is unknown.

Specimens retained about 1-10 million cryopreserved PBMC preceding DNA extraction. CDR3 length: 15 amino acids. CDR1 and CDR2 from the germline V gene are SGHRS and YFSETQ. V dropped 0 bases and J dropped 5; count of bases not matched to a gene: 6. The specimen was unsorted PBMCs, collected around 4 years after starting antiretroviral therapy. This chain uses TRBV5-1 with TRBJ2-5; 8 bases fit TRBD1. This receptor was taken from a man aged 18 to 30 with HIV. The CDR3 is CASSLAGTGEETQYF. CDR3 bases: TGCGCCAGCAGCTTGGCGGGGACAGGAGAGGAGACCCAGTACTTC.